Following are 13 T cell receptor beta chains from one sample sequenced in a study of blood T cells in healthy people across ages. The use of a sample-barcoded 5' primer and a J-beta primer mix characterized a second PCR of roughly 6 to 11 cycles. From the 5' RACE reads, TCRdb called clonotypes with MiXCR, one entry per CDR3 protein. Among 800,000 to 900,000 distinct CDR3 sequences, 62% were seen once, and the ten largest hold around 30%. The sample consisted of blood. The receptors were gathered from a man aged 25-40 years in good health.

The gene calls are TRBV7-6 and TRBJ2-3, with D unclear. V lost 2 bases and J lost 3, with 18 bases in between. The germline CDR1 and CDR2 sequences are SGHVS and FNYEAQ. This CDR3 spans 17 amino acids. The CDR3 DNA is TGTGCCAGCAGCTTATACCAGGACCCTCGTCGGACAGATACGCAGTATTTT. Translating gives CASSLYQDPRRTDTQYF.

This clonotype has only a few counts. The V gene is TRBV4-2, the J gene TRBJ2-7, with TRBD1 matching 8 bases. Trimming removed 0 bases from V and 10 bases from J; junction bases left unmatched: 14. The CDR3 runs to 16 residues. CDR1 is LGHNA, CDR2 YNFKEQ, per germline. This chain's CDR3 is CASSQDWDRLTTIQYF. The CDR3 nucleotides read TGTGCCAGCAGCCAAGATTGGGACAGGTTAACTACGATCCAGTACTTC.

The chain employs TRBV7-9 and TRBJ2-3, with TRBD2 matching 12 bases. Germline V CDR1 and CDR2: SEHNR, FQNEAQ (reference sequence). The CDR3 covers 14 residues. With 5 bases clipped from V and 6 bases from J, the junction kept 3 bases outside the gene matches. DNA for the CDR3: TGTGCCAGCAGCGGACTAGCGGGGCCCGATACGCAGTATTTT. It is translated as CASSGLAGPDTQYF.

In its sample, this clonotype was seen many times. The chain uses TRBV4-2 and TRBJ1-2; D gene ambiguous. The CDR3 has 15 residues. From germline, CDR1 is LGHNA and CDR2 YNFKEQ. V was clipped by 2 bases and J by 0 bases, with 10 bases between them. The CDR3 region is CASSQSGGANYGYTF. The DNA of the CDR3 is TGTGCCAGCAGCCAATCAGGTGGAGCTAACTATGGCTACACCTTC.

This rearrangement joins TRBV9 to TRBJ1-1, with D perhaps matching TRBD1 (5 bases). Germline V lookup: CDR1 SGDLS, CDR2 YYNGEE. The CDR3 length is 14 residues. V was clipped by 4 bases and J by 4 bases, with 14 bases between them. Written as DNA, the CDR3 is TGTGCCAGCAGCCTCGCTATGGGGGGCACTGAAGCTTTCTTT. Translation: CASSLAMGGTEAFF. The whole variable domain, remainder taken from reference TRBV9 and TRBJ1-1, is DSGVTQTPKHLITATGQRVTLRCSPRSGDLSVYWYQQSLDQGLQFLIQYYNGEERAKGNILERFSAQQFPDLHSELNLSSLELGDSALYFCASSLAMGGTEAFFGQGTRLTVV.

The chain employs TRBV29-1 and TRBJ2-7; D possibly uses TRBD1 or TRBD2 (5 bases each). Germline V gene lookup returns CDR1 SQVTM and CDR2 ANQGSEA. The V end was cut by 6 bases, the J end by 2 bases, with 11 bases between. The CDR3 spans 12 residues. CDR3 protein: CSVWTGPYEQYF. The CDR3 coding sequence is TGCAGCGTCTGGACGGGACCCTACGAGCAGTACTTC.

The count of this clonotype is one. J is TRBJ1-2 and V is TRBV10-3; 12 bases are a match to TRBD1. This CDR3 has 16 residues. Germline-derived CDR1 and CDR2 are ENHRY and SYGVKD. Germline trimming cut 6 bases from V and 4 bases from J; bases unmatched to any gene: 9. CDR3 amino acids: CAIRGTGGGKFYGYTF. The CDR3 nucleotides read TGTGCCATCAGAGGGACAGGGGGCGGAAAATTCTATGGCTACACCTTC.

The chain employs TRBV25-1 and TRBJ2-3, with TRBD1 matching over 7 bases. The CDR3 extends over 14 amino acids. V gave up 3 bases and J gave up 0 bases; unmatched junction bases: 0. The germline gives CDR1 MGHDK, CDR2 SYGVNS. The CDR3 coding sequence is TGTGCCAGCAGTGAGGGACAGAGCACAGATACGCAGTATTTT. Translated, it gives CASSEGQSTDTQYF.

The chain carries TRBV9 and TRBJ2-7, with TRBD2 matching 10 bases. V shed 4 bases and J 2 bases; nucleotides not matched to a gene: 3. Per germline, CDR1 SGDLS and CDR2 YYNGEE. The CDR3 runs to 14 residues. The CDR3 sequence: CASSQTSGPYEQYF. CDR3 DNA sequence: TGTGCCAGCAGCCAGACTAGCGGGCCCTACGAGCAGTACTTC.

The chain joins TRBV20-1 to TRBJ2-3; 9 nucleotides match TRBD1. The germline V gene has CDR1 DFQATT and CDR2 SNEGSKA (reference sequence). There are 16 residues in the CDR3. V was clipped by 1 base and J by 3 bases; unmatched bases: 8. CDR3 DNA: TGCAGTGCTAGAGGGAGAGCGGACAGGGGAACAGATACGCAGTATTTT. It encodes CSARGRADRGTDTQYF.

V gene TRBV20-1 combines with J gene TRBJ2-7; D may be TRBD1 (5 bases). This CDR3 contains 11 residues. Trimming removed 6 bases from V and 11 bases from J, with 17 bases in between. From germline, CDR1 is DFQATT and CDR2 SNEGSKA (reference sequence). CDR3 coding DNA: TGCAGTGCCAGCAGGGAAACCAGGGAGTACTTC. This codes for CSASRETREYF.

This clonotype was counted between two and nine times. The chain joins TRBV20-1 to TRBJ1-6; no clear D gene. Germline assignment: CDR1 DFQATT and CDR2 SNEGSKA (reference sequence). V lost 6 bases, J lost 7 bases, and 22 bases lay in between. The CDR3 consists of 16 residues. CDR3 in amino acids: CSAPTRGIPENSPLHF. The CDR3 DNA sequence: TGCAGTGCCCCCACCCGGGGTATACCGGAGAATTCACCCCTCCACTTT.

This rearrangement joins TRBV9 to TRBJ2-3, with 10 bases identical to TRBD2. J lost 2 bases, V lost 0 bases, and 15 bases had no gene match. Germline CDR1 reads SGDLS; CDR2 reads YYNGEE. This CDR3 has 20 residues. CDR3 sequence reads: CASSVDLGLAGATFTDTQYF. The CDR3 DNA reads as TGTGCCAGCAGCGTAGACTTGGGTCTAGCGGGGGCCACTTTCACAGATACGCAGTATTTT.